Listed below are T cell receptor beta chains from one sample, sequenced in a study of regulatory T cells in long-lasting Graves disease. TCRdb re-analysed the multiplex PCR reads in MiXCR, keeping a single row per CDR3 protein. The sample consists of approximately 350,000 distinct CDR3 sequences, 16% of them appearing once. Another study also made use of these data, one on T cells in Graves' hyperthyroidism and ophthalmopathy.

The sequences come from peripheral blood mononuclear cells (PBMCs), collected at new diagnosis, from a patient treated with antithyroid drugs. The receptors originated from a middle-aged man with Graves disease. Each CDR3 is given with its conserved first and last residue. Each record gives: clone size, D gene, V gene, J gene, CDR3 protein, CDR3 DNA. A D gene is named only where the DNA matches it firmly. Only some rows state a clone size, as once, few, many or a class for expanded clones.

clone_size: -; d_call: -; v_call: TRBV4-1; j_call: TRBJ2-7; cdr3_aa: CASSQVLAFEQYF; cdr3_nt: TGCGCCAGCAGCCAAGTCCTAGCGTTCGAGCAGTACTTC
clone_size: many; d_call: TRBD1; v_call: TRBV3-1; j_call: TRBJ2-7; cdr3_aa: CASSPRQGLAYEQYF; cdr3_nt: TGTGCCAGCAGCCCCCGACAGGGTCTGGCGTACGAGCAGTACTTC
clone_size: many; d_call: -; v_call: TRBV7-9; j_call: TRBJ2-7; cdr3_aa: CASSTPLVPYEQYF; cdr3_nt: TGTGCCAGCAGCACCCCCTTGGTTCCCTACGAGCAGTACTTC
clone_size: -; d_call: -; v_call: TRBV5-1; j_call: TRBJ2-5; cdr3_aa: CASSLSQGRGETQYF; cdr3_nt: TGCGCCAGCAGCTTGAGTCAGGGGCGCGGGGAGACCCAGTACTTC
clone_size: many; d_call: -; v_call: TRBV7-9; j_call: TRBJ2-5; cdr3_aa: CASSQLETQYF; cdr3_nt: TGTGCCAGCAGTCAACTGGAGACCCAGTACTTC
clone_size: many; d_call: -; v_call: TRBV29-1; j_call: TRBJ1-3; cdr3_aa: CSVFSRGDGNTIYF; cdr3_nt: TGCAGCGTTTTTAGTCGTGGGGATGGAAACACCATATATTTT
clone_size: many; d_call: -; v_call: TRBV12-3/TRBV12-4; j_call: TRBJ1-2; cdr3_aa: CASTSYRDGYTF; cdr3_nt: TGTGCCAGCACTTCGTATAGGGATGGCTACACCTTC
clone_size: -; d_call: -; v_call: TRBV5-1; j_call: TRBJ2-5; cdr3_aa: CASSLGGTWAQETQYF; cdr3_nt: TGCGCCAGCAGCTTGGGGGGGACATGGGCACAAGAGACCCAGTACTTC
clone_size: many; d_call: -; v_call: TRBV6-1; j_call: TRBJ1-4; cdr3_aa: CASSEMRQKLFF; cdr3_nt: TGTGCCAGCAGTGAAATGCGGCAAAAACTGTTTTTT
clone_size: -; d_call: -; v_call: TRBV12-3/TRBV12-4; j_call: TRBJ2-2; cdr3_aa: CASRRRGTGELFF; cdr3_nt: TGTGCCAGCAGGCGAAGAGGGACCGGGGAGCTGTTTTTT
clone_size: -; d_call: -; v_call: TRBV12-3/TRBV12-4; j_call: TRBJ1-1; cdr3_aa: CASRAEFSVTEAFF; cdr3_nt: TGTGCCAGCAGGGCAGAGTTTTCGGTTACTGAAGCTTTCTTT
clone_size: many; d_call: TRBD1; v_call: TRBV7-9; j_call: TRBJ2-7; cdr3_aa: CASSLAGTATYEQYF; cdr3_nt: TGTGCCAGCAGCTTAGCCGGGACAGCAACTTACGAGCAGTACTTC
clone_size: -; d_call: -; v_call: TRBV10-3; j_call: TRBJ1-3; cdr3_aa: CAISDYSVAGNTIYF; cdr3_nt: TGTGCCATCAGCGACTACTCGGTAGCTGGAAACACCATATATTTT
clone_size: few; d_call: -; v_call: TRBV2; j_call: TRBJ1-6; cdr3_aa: CASSEAGGGNSPLHF; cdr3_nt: TGTGCCAGCAGTGAAGCGGGGGGGGGTAATTCACCCCTCCACTTT
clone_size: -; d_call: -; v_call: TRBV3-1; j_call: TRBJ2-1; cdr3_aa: CASSQWGGRSSYNEQFF; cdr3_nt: TGTGCCAGCAGCCAATGGGGCGGACGGAGCTCCTACAATGAGCAGTTCTTC
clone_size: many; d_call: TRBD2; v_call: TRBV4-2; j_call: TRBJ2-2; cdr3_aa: CASSQDRTSGNTGELFF; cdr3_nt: TGTGCCAGCAGCCAAGATAGGACTAGCGGAAACACCGGGGAGCTGTTTTTT
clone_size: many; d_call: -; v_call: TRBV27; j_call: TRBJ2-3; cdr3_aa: CASSSRAGGTDTQYF; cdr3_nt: TGTGCCAGCAGTTCCCGCGCAGGGGGGACAGATACGCAGTATTTT
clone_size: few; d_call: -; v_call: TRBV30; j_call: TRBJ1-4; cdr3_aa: CAWSRARGEKLFF; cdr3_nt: TGTGCCTGGAGTAGGGCCCGTGGTGAAAAACTGTTTTTT
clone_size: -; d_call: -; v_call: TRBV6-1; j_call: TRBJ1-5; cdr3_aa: CAITRVGANQPQHF; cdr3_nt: TGTGCTATCACTAGAGTGGGGGCAAATCAGCCCCAGCATTTT
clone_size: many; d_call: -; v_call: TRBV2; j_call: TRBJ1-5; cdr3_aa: CASTEDRNQPQHF; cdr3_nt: TGTGCCAGCACTGAGGACAGAAATCAGCCCCAGCATTTT
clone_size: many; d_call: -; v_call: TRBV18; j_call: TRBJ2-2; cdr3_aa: CASSPASTGELFF; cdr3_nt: TGTGCCAGCTCACCAGCTAGCACCGGGGAGCTGTTTTTT
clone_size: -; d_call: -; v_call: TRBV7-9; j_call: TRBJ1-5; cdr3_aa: CASSQMGDRNQPQHF; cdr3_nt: TGTGCCAGCAGCCAGATGGGGGATCGGAATCAGCCCCAGCATTTT
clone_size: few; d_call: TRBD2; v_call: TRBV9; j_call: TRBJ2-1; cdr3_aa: CASSVGSGGAGEQFF; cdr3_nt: TGTGCCAGCAGCGTAGGGAGCGGGGGGGCCGGAGAGCAGTTCTTC
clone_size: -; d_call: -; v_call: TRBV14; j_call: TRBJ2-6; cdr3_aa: CASGPGANVLTF; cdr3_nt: TGTGCCAGCGGCCCTGGGGCCAACGTCCTGACTTTC
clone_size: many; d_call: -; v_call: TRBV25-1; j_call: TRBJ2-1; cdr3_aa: CASSGTVILRNEQFF; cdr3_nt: TGTGCCAGCTCCGGGACCGTGATACTACGGAATGAGCAGTTCTTC
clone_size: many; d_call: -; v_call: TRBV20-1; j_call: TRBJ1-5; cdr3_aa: CAATGNQPQHF; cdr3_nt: TGTGCGGCCACAGGCAATCAGCCCCAGCATTTT
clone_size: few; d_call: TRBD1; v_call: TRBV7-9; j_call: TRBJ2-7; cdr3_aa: CASGTGGTYEQYF; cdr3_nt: TGTGCCAGCGGGACAGGGGGAACCTACGAGCAGTACTTC
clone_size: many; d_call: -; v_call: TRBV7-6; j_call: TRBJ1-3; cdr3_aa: CASSLAGVQGNTIYF; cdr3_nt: TGTGCCAGCAGCTTAGCTGGGGTACAGGGAAACACCATATATTTT
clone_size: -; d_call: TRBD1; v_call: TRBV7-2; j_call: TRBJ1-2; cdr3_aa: CASSSPGQGSEGYTF; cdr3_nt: TGTGCCAGCAGCTCTCCGGGACAGGGAAGTGAGGGCTACACCTTC
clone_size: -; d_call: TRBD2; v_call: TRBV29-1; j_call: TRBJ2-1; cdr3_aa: CSVVGTSTSNEQFF; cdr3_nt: TGCAGCGTTGTCGGGACTAGCACCTCCAATGAGCAGTTCTTC
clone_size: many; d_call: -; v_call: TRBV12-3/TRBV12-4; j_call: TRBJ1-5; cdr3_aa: CASSSHPGAGNQPQHF; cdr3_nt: TGTGCCAGCAGTTCGCATCCAGGGGCAGGCAATCAGCCCCAGCATTTT